A selection of T cell receptor beta chains follows, all from one sample in a study of OX40 agonist ivuxolimab in advanced cancers. The table came from immunoSEQ multiplex PCR; TCRdb's copy has only in-frame clones and leaves some out. This table holds around 110,000 clones, around 93% found once. Source: CD4+ or CD8+ T cells sorted from blood, taken in a trial of the OX40 agonist ivuxolimab. Source of these receptors: an adult with an advanced solid tumor such as melanoma, head and neck, liver or kidney cancer. The CDR3 runs from the conserved cysteine through the conserved F or W. The D gene is left open where the match is weak. Only some rows state a clone size, as once, few, many or a class for expanded clones.

J | V | length | size | D | CDR3 | DNA
TRBJ1-6 | TRBV7-2 | 15 | NA | TRBD1 | CASSLTGVAGSPLHF | TGTGCCAGCAGCCTTACAGGGGTGGCTGGCTCACCCCTCCACTTT
TRBJ1-1 | TRBV30 | 13 | few | TRBD1 | CAWSAGTGREAFF | TGTGCCTGGAGCGCCGGGACAGGGAGAGAAGCTTTCTTT
TRBJ1-4 | TRBV4-1 | 16 | NA | NA | CASRSGGRPTNEKLFF | TGCGCCAGCCGCTCGGGAGGCCGACCAACTAATGAAAAACTGTTTTTT
TRBJ2-1 | TRBV9 | 15 | once | TRBD2 | CASSPRLAEYNEQFF | TGTGCCAGCAGCCCTAGACTAGCGGAGTACAATGAGCAGTTCTTC
TRBJ2-2 | TRBV9 | 17 | NA | TRBD1 | CASSVGPGTGRTGELFF | TGTGCCAGCAGCGTAGGACCCGGGACAGGGAGAACCGGGGAGCTGTTTTTT
TRBJ2-7 | TRBV19 | 13 | NA | NA | CATTRGVPGEQYF | TGTGCCACAACGAGGGGGGTTCCCGGCGAGCAGTACTTC
TRBJ1-3 | TRBV7-8 | 15 | NA | NA | CASSLNRPSGNTIYF | TGTGCCAGCAGCTTGAACAGGCCCTCTGGAAACACCATATATTTT
TRBJ1-5 | TRBV6-5 | 16 | NA | NA | CASSSGWGSSNQPQHF | TGTGCCAGCAGTTCGGGGTGGGGGTCTAGCAATCAGCCCCAGCATTTT
TRBJ2-7 | TRBV28 | 15 | NA | NA | CASTPNGAGLYEQYF | TGTGCCAGCACTCCTAACGGGGCAGGGCTCTACGAGCAGTACTTC
TRBJ2-1 | TRBV6-1 | 13 | once | NA | CASSNLGTLEQFF | TGTGCCAGCAGCAATCTGGGGACACTCGAGCAGTTCTTC